This passage covers 11 T cell receptor beta chains from one sample sequenced in a study of T cell responses to AZD1222 COVID-19 vaccine. Produced via immunoSEQ multiplex PCR; TCRdb's table is partial and in-frame only. The repertoire consists of some 92,000 clones, with roughly nine tenths occurring once and the leading ten covering about 7.5%. This specimen was peripheral blood, taken on day 0 of AZD1222 vaccination. Every receptor here comes from an adult in good health.

The chain employs TRBV4-3 and TRBJ1-4; unclear D gene. Trimming removed 0 bases at V and 0 bases at J, with 8 bases between. This CDR3 comprises 16 residues. In germline, CDR1 is LGHNA, CDR2 YSLEER. CDR3 amino acids: CASSQDGRATNEKLFF. The CDR3 DNA sequence: TGCGCCAGCAGCCAAGATGGAAGGGCAACTAATGAAAAACTGTTTTTT.

The chain has TRBV10-1 and TRBJ1-1; D possibly corresponds to TRBD1 (5 bases). V lost 5 bases to trimming and J lost 6 bases, with 19 bases between them. Germline loops: CDR1 WNHNN, CDR2 SYGVQD (reference sequence). The CDR3 length is 15 residues. CDR3: CASSSQRTGDAEAFF. As DNA, the CDR3 is TGCGCCAGCAGTTCCCAACGGACGGGGGACGCTGAAGCTTTCTTT.

This clone was seen more than once but under ten times. This chain links TRBV9 with TRBJ2-5; perhaps TRBD1 as D (5 bases). The germline CDR1 and CDR2 sequences are SGDLS and YYNGEE. CDR3 size: 13 residues. V was pared by 3 bases and J by 10 bases, with 16 bases between. The CDR3 DNA reads as TGTGCCAGCAGCGAGGGCTCGAGCAGGGACCAGTACTTC. Protein product: CASSEGSSRDQYF.

This chain uses TRBV4-1 with TRBJ2-4; D is perhaps TRBD2 (6 bases). The CDR3 is made up of 18 amino acids. Trimming stripped 0 bases from V and 3 bases from J, with 18 bases between. Germline loops: CDR1 MGHRA, CDR2 YSYEKL. This CDR3 reads CASSQDIGGGGGKNIQYF. Written as DNA, the CDR3 is TGCGCCAGCAGCCAAGATATCGGGGGAGGTGGGGGCAAAAACATTCAGTACTTC.

The chain employs TRBV27 and TRBJ2-1, with D possibly being TRBD1 (5 bases). V lost 3 bases and J lost 7, with 22 bases in between. CDR1 and CDR2 (germline): MNHEY, SMNVEV (reference sequence). The CDR3 is made up of 17 amino acids. In DNA, the CDR3 is TGTGCCAGCAGTTTCTTGGGGCAGGTAGAGAAGGGGAATGAGCAGTTCTTC. This codes for CASSFLGQVEKGNEQFF.

V is TRBV7-9 and J is TRBJ2-5, with D perhaps matching TRBD1 (6 bases). Germline V gene sequence: CDR1 SEHNR, CDR2 FQNEAQ (reference sequence). V was clipped by 5 bases and J by 2 bases, with 21 bases between them. The CDR3 is 17 amino acids. In DNA form, the CDR3 reads TGTGCCAGCAGCCGCCGCAGAGGGGGTTGGTTTCAAGAGACCCAGTACTTC. The encoded protein is CASSRRRGGWFQETQYF.

This clone has more than one count but fewer than ten. The V call is TRBV28, the J call TRBJ1-1; possible D gene TRBD1, 6 bases. CDR3 length equals 17 residues. V lost 0 bases, J lost 4 bases, and 18 bases lay in between. The V gene's germline CDR1 is MDHEN and CDR2 SYDVKM. The CDR3 nucleotides read TGTGCCAGCAGTTTATGGGGGGCGCCGAGTGGAGGCACTGAAGCTTTCTTT. Its protein product is CASSLWGAPSGGTEAFF.

This chain connects TRBV18 to TRBJ1-5, with a weak D call TRBD1 (6 bases). This CDR3 has 15 amino acids. Germline-derived CDR1 and CDR2 are KGHSH and LQKENI. The ends were cut back, 3 bases at V and 3 bases at J, with 12 bases in the middle. The CDR3 DNA follows: TGTGCCAGCTCACCGGGAACAGGGCTCAATCAGCCCCAGCATTTT. It codes for CASSPGTGLNQPQHF.

The chain links TRBV5-1 to TRBJ1-2; weak D call: TRBD1 (6 bases). This CDR3 is built from 19 residues. The germline V and J ends were trimmed by 0 bases and 1 base, with 22 bases remaining between them. Germline V gene lookup returns CDR1 SGHRS and CDR2 YFSETQ. The CDR3 sequence: CASSLGPGGLGVGNYGYTF. For the CDR3, the DNA is TGCGCCAGCAGCTTGGGTCCCGGGGGCCTCGGAGTGGGTAACTATGGCTACACCTTC. Variable domain in full (rest from reference TRBV5-1 and TRBJ1-2): KAGVTQTPRYLIKTRGQQVTLSCSPISGHRSVSWYQQTPGQGLQFLFEYFSETQRNKGNFPGRFSGRQFSNSRSEMNVSTLELGDSALYLCASSLGPGGLGVGNYGYTFGSGTRLTVV.

This rearrangement joins TRBV20-1 to TRBJ1-2; TRBD1 aligns across 7 bases. CDR1 DFQATT and CDR2 SNEGSKA come from the germline V gene (reference sequence). The CDR3 sequence is 14 residues long. V was clipped by 3 bases and J by 7 bases; unmatched bases: 11. The CDR3 DNA reads as TGCAGTGCTAGTCGCCAACGAGGGACAGCTGGCTACACCTTC. This gives the protein CSASRQRGTAGYTF.

The chain uses TRBV18 and TRBJ1-1; unclear D gene. Trimming left V 4 bases short and J 1 base short, with 10 bases between. The CDR3 runs to 14 residues. The germline V gene has CDR1 KGHSH and CDR2 LQKENI. CDR3 DNA sequence: TGTGCCAGCTCACAGTGGGTAGGGAACACTGAAGCTTTCTTT. Protein: CASSQWVGNTEAFF.